This TCR beta chain is drawn from a study of blood T cells in healthy people across ages. Together with a sample-barcoded 5' primer, a J-beta primer mix was included in a second PCR lasting 7 to 11 cycles. MiXCR, applied by TCRdb to the 5' RACE reads, yields one record per CDR3 protein. The sample contains 650,000 to 1,000,000 distinct CDR3 sequences, about 47% of which appear only once. Trimming pared 4 bases from V and 4 bases from J, leaving 12 bases between. Germline loops: CDR1 KGHDR, CDR2 SFDVKD. This CDR3 contains 14 residues. Study outcomes and limitations: Whereas aged donors had fewer naive CD4+ cells, long-lived donors had more of them and higher diversity.

This clonotype was seen only a few times. The antigen remains undetermined. The source material was blood. The rearrangement joins TRBV24-1 to TRBJ1-2; the D gene is possibly TRBD1 (6 bases). The source is an elderly man in good health. The DNA for the CDR3 is TGTGCCACCAGTGACCGTGGACAGACCTATGGCTACACCTTC. The encoded protein is CATSDRGQTYGYTF.